The 28 T cell receptor beta chains below all came from one sample that was sequenced in a study of long-term antiretroviral therapy in people with HIV. Sequencing used immunoSEQ v3.0 at survey level. Sequencing used immunoSEQ multiplex PCR; TCRdb keeps in-frame clones, though not all of them. This table has tens of thousands of clones, roughly nine tenths appearing once. Here the sequenced sample was unsorted PBMCs, taken just over 2.6 years after starting antiretroviral therapy. The source is a man aged 40-49 years with HIV.

The chain uses TRBV6-6 and TRBJ2-5, with 8 positions matching TRBD1. Looked up from germline, CDR1 is MNHNY and CDR2 is SVGAGI (reference sequence). CDR3 length: 15 amino acids. With 8 bases clipped from V and 5 bases from J, the junction kept 13 bases outside the gene matches. The CDR3 DNA is TGTGCCAGCCGGCGGGGCCAGGGGGCGGGTGAGACCCAGTACTTC. Encoded protein: CASRRGQGAGETQYF.

This chain joins TRBV7-9 and TRBJ2-7; D gene uncertain. V was cut by 1 base and J by 2 bases, with 3 bases left in between. The CDR3 covers 12 residues. CDR1 and CDR2 (germline): SEHNR, FQNEAQ (reference sequence). The DNA for the CDR3 is TGTGCCAGCAGCTTAGGGACCTACGAGCAGTACTTC. Translation gives CASSLGTYEQYF. Using reference TRBV7-9 and TRBJ2-7 for the parts outside the CDR3, the full variable domain is DTGVSQNPRHKITKRGQNVTFRCDPISEHNRLYWYRQTLGQGPEFLTYFQNEAQLEKSRLLSDRFSAERPKGSFSTLEIQRTEQGDSAMYLCASSLGTYEQYFGPGTRLTVT.

This clone came up once. The CDR3 loop reads CASSLKDGTEAFF. In DNA, the CDR3 is TGTGCCAGCAGCTTGAAAGATGGCACTGAAGCTTTCTTT. This chain links TRBV5-6 with TRBJ1-1; D is undetermined. The CDR3 contains 13 residues. Germline CDR1 reads SGHDT; CDR2 reads YYEEEE. Trimming took off 1 base at V and 4 bases at J, with 8 bases between the two ends.

The chain couples TRBV7-2 to TRBJ2-2; D could derive from TRBD1 or TRBD2 (5 bases each). V shed 1 base and J shed 6 bases, with 6 bases lying between them. Germline V gene sequence: CDR1 SGHTA, CDR2 FQGNSA. The CDR3 totals 13 residues. CDR3 protein: CASSLGGSGELFF. The CDR3 DNA follows: TGTGCCAGCAGCTTAGGGGGGTCCGGGGAGCTGTTTTTT.

This clone was seen a handful of times. The chain employs TRBV27 and TRBJ1-2; no firm D call. Germline V gives CDR1 MNHEY, CDR2 SMNVEV (reference sequence). V was cut by 1 base and J by 8 bases, with 11 bases left in between. This CDR3 contains 13 residues. The DNA for the CDR3 is TGTGCCAGCAGTTTATGGGATGGAAGCGGCTACACCTTC. It is translated as CASSLWDGSGYTF.

The CDR3: CAWARGLGNEQFF. In DNA form, the CDR3 reads TGTGCCTGGGCCCGGGGGCTCGGCAATGAGCAGTTCTTC. The chain links TRBV30 to TRBJ2-1; D possibly matches TRBD1 or TRBD2 (6 bases each). CDR3 length equals 13 residues. CDR1 is GTSNPN, CDR2 SVGIG, per germline (reference sequence). The V end lost 5 bases, the J end lost 6 bases, and 14 bases lay between the germline ends. The whole variable domain, remainder taken from reference TRBV30 and TRBJ2-1, is SQTIHQWPATLVQPVGSPLSLECTVEGTSNPNLYWYRQAAGRGLQLLFYSVGIGQISSEVPQNLSASRPQDRQFILSSKKLLLSDSGFYLCAWARGLGNEQFFGPGTRLTVL.

The chain couples TRBV6-6 to TRBJ1-2, with TRBD1 matching over 8 bases. Germline trimming cut 6 bases from V and 7 bases from J; bases unmatched to any gene: 4. Germline CDR1 reads MNHNY; CDR2 reads SVGAGI (reference sequence). This CDR3 comprises 12 residues. CDR3 region: CASSQGAGGYTF. The CDR3 nucleotides read TGTGCCAGCAGCCAGGGGGCGGGTGGCTACACCTTC.

The chain recombines TRBV27 with TRBJ2-7; TRBD2 is a possible D gene (6 bases). Trimming stripped 2 bases from V and 3 bases from J, with 11 bases between. Looked up from germline, CDR1 is MNHEY and CDR2 is SMNVEV (reference sequence). The CDR3 spans 14 residues. CDR3 DNA: TGTGCCAGCAGTTTAAGGCGGGGCTTCTACGAGCAGTACTTC. As protein: CASSLRRGFYEQYF.

A word on this clone: The junction differs from germline at one of its ends, possibly a read error. This rearrangement joins TRBV7-7 to TRBJ2-5; D is perhaps TRBD1 or TRBD2 (6 bases each). Germline-derived CDR1 and CDR2 are SSHAT and FNYEAQ (reference sequence). CDR3 length: 15 residues. DNA for the CDR3: TGTGCTAGCAGCACTGGTAGGGGGGCAAAGGAGACCCAGTACTTC. Amino acids: CASSTGRGAKETQYF.

This chain links TRBV4-1 with TRBJ2-3; D perhaps matches TRBD2 (6 bases). V lost 1 base and J lost 4, with 9 bases in between. The CDR3 is made up of 14 amino acids. Germline CDR1 reads MGHRA; CDR2 reads YSYEKL. This chain's CDR3 is CASSQAGGADTQYF. CDR3 nucleotide sequence: TGCGCCAGCAGCCAAGCCGGGGGTGCAGATACGCAGTATTTT.

The CDR3 is CASSPPLGTAYNEKLFF. In nucleotides, the CDR3 is TGTGCCAGCTCACCACCCCTAGGGACAGCGTATAATGAAAAACTGTTTTTT. The genes are TRBV18 and TRBJ1-4; 7 positions agree with TRBD1. Trimming took 0 bases from V and 4 from J; bases not matched to a gene: 8. The V gene's germline CDR1 is KGHSH and CDR2 LQKENI. CDR3 size: 17 residues.

V usage is TRBV5-1 and J usage is TRBJ2-1; the match to TRBD1 covers 12 bases. Germline V gives CDR1 SGHRS, CDR2 YFSETQ. V shed 4 bases, J shed 3 bases, and the junction held 8 bases outside the gene matches. CDR3 size: 17 residues. The CDR3 sequence is CASSPMGTGGDYNEQFF. DNA for the CDR3: TGCGCCAGCAGCCCCATGGGGACAGGGGGCGACTACAATGAGCAGTTCTTC.

V usage is TRBV5-1 and J usage is TRBJ2-7; D may be TRBD1 (6 bases). Per germline, CDR1 SGHRS and CDR2 YFSETQ. The CDR3 is 14 amino acids. Trimming shortened V by 3 bases and J by 1 base, and 11 bases separated the two germline ends. The CDR3 region is CASSSTGGSYEQYF. The CDR3 DNA reads TGCGCCAGCAGCTCGACAGGAGGATCCTACGAGCAGTACTTC.

This chain links TRBV4-2 with TRBJ2-4; TRBD2 matches 7 bases. Germline V gene data show CDR1 as LGHNA and CDR2 as YNFKEQ. V lost 4 bases to trimming and J lost 9 bases; unmatched junction nucleotides: 9. The CDR3 is 14 residues long. The CDR3 nucleotides are TGTGCCAGCAGCCCGGCCAGCGGGGCGGGCATTCAGTACTTC. Protein product: CASSPASGAGIQYF.

The chain joins TRBV6-5 to TRBJ2-7; TRBD2 matches 9 bases. CDR1 and CDR2 (germline): MNHEY, SVGAGI. V gave up 2 bases and J gave up 3 bases; unmatched junction bases: 5. CDR3 size: 15 residues. In nucleotides, the CDR3 is TGTGCCAGCAGTTACGGGACTAGCAGCGACTACGAGCAGTACTTC. Translation: CASSYGTSSDYEQYF.

The genes are TRBV7-2 and TRBJ1-2; D is perhaps TRBD1 (6 bases). The germline V gene encodes CDR1 SGHTA and CDR2 FQGNSA. The CDR3 contains 14 residues. The V end lost 1 base, the J end lost 5 bases, and 11 bases lay between the germline ends. CDR3 coding DNA: TGTGCCAGCAGCTTAGTACAGGGAGAGTATGGCTACACCTTC. It is translated as CASSLVQGEYGYTF.

The chain couples TRBV28 to TRBJ2-1; D ambiguous. The V gene's germline CDR1 is MDHEN and CDR2 SYDVKM. The V end was cut by 10 bases, the J end by 5 bases, with 6 bases between. CDR3 size: 10 residues. CDR3 bases: TGTGCCACCACCGACAATGAGCAGTTCTTC. Amino acids: CATTDNEQFF.

This rearrangement joins TRBV6-1 to TRBJ2-1; the D gene is possibly TRBD1 (6 bases). CDR1 is MNHNS and CDR2 is SASEGT in the germline V gene. The germline V and J ends were trimmed by 1 base and 2 bases, with 9 bases remaining between them. The CDR3 length is 15 residues. CDR3 coding DNA: TGTGCCAGCAGTGAAGTAAAGGGGGCCTACAATGAGCAGTTCTTC. It yields the protein CASSEVKGAYNEQFF.

For the CDR3, the DNA is TGTGCCAGCAGCCTAAAGGTAGTTTGGACAGGCTCCTACGAGCAGTACTTC. The encoded protein is CASSLKVVWTGSYEQYF. The J gene is TRBJ2-7, the V gene TRBV7-9; 7 bases agree with TRBD1. Losses at the gene ends were 5 bases for V and 0 bases for J; bases not matched to a gene: 13. CDR3 length equals 17 residues. CDR1 and CDR2 from the germline V gene are SEHNR and FQNEAQ (reference sequence).

This clone is deemed large. The genes are TRBV4-3 and TRBJ1-2; D remains unclear. Trimming stripped 1 base from V and 2 bases from J, with 5 bases between. The CDR3 sequence is 13 residues long. Germline loops: CDR1 LGHNA, CDR2 YSLEER. The CDR3 coding sequence is TGCGCCAGCAGCCAAGCCGGGAACTATGGCTACACCTTC. Protein: CASSQAGNYGYTF.

This clone was counted a single time. The chain employs TRBV5-6 and TRBJ1-3; D is unclear. CDR1 SGHDT and CDR2 YYEEEE come from the germline V gene. The V gene lost 2 bases and the J gene lost 0 bases, with 6 bases spanning the gap. CDR3 size: 14 residues. The CDR3 coding sequence is TGTGCCAGCAGCTTTGAGAGCTCTGGAAACACCATATATTTT. Translation: CASSFESSGNTIYF. The variable domain in full, completed from reference TRBV5-6 and TRBJ1-3, reads DAGVTQSPTHLIKTRGQQVTLRCSPKSGHDTVSWYQQALGQGPQFIFQYYEEEERQRGNFPDRFSGHQFPNYSSELNVNALLLGDSALYLCASSFESSGNTIYFGEGSWLTVV.

The rearrangement links TRBV27 to TRBJ1-1; 7 nucleotides agree with TRBD1. The CDR3 has 13 amino acids. The germline gives CDR1 MNHEY, CDR2 SMNVEV (reference sequence). J was trimmed by 10 bases and V by 6 bases; bases with no gene match: 11. The CDR3 region is CASSHTDRAGAFF. The CDR3 DNA reads as TGTGCCAGCAGCCATACCGACAGGGCTGGAGCTTTCTTT.

The chain couples TRBV7-2 to TRBJ2-3; D remains unclear. Germline lookup yields CDR1 SGHTA and CDR2 FQGNSA. V was cut by 1 base and J by 5 bases, with 13 bases left in between. This CDR3 comprises 15 residues. The CDR3 bases are TGTGCCAGCAGCTTAGTTAATCCCGGGTTAGATACGCAGTATTTT. Residues: CASSLVNPGLDTQYF.

V gene TRBV30 combines with J gene TRBJ2-1; possibly TRBD2 for D (5 bases). Germline-derived CDR1 and CDR2 are GTSNPN and SVGIG (reference sequence). The CDR3 spans 14 residues. The V end lost 7 bases, the J end lost 0 bases, and 13 bases lay between the germline ends. CDR3 loop: CALAGVSSYNEQFF. The CDR3 DNA reads TGTGCCTTGGCGGGCGTCAGCTCCTACAATGAGCAGTTCTTC.

This rearrangement joins TRBV19 to TRBJ1-5; D is undetermined. The V gene's germline CDR1 is LNHDA and CDR2 SQIVND (reference sequence). V gave up 7 bases and J gave up 4 bases, with 17 bases separating them. CDR3 length: 15 residues. The CDR3 DNA follows: TGTGCCAGTATCCTCACTACCGGCGGGAATCAGCCCCAGCATTTT. Protein sequence: CASILTTGGNQPQHF. The full variable domain, in which reference TRBV19 and TRBJ1-5 provide the parts outside the CDR3, is DGGITQSPKYLFRKEGQNVTLSCEQNLNHDAMYWYRQDPGQGLRLIYYSQIVNDFQKGDIAEGYSVSREKKESFPLTVTSAQKNPTAFYLCASILTTGGNQPQHFGDGTRLSIL.

This chain links TRBV5-6 with TRBJ2-5, with 13 bases matching TRBD2. Trimming removed 4 bases from V and 2 bases from J; junction bases left unmatched: 2. The CDR3 length is 15 residues. Per germline, CDR1 SGHDT and CDR2 YYEEEE. CDR3 region: CASSPGLAGQETQYF. The CDR3 nucleotides read TGTGCCAGCAGCCCGGGACTAGCGGGACAAGAGACCCAGTACTTC.

V usage is TRBV7-8 and J usage is TRBJ2-5; D not resolved. The ends were cut back, 2 bases at V and 5 bases at J, with 18 bases in the middle. The CDR3 spans 16 residues. Per the germline V gene, CDR1 is SGHVS and CDR2 is FQNEAQ. The CDR3 DNA sequence: TGTGCCAGCAGCTTAACCCCGGAGAAAAGGGCCGAGACCCAGTACTTC. Translation: CASSLTPEKRAETQYF.

The V and J genes are TRBV28 and TRBJ2-7; perhaps TRBD2 as D (5 bases). This CDR3 contains 17 residues. V lost 3 bases and J 3 bases, leaving 21 bases between the germline ends. CDR1 and CDR2 (germline): MDHEN, SYDVKM. CDR3 protein: CASSFLDYLRADYEQYF. CDR3 DNA: TGTGCCAGCAGTTTCCTAGACTATCTTCGCGCCGACTACGAGCAGTACTTC.